A selection of T cell receptor beta chains follows, all from one sample in a study of follicular helper T cells after annual influenza vaccination. Profiling relied on immunoSEQ multiplex PCR, and the TCRdb table lists in-frame clones only, not all of them. The data contain roughly 7,700 clones, approximately 87% of them singletons. This specimen was CXCR5+ CD38- circulating T follicular helper cells from blood, taken 7 days after influenza vaccination. All receptors come from an adult who received the influenza vaccine. The CDR3 runs from the conserved cysteine through the conserved F or W. The D gene is left open where the match is weak. Some rows mark clone size as missing; the rest say once, few, many or name a class of expanded clone.

clone size | J gene | D gene | V gene | CDR3 DNA | CDR3 protein
once | TRBJ1-1 | NA | TRBV5-1 | TGCGCCAGCAGCTTGGATCTGCGGGGGGACGCTTTCTTT | CASSLDLRGDAFF
NA | TRBJ2-3 | NA | TRBV11-2 | TGTGCCAGCAGACCCGGCGGGACTAGCACAGATACGCAGTATTTT | CASRPGGTSTDTQYF
NA | TRBJ2-3 | TRBD2 | TRBV29-1 | TGCAGCGTGACAGGGGGACTAGCGGGGACCCTTTCCACAGATACGCAGTATTTT | CSVTGGLAGTLSTDTQYF
once | TRBJ1-3 | NA | TRBV11-2 | TGTGCCAGCAGCTTTGCGTCTTCTGGAAACACCATATATTTT | CASSFASSGNTIYF
NA | TRBJ1-2 | NA | TRBV6-6 | TGTGCCAGCAGTGCCCAGGGATCCGATGGCTACACCTTC | CASSAQGSDGYTF
NA | TRBJ1-1 | NA | TRBV28 | TGTGCCAGCAGTTCCGGCACTACAGGGCCTGCGGAAGCTTTCTTT | CASSSGTTGPAEAFF
NA | TRBJ1-6 | TRBD1 | TRBV7-9 | TGTGCCAGCAGCCCCCAGGGGGCTTCACCCCTCCACTTT | CASSPQGASPLHF
NA | TRBJ2-1 | TRBD2 | TRBV30 | TGTGCCTGGGGACTAGCGGTCGATGAGCAGTTCTTC | CAWGLAVDEQFF
NA | TRBJ2-5 | NA | TRBV30 | TGTGCCTGGAGGATTGGCGGGGGCCGGGAGACCCAGTACTTC | CAWRIGGGRETQYF
NA | TRBJ1-5 | NA | TRBV7-7 | TGTGCCAGCAGCTCCGGACTGGTTGCCCAGCATTTT | CASSSGLVAQHF
NA | TRBJ1-1 | NA | TRBV28 | TGTGCCAGCAGAGCTCCTACCGGCACTGAAGCTTTCTTT | CASRAPTGTEAFF
NA | TRBJ2-3 | NA | TRBV5-1 | TGCGCCAGCAGCTTGGCGACGGGGGCAGATACGCAGTATTTT | CASSLATGADTQYF
NA | TRBJ2-6 | NA | TRBV2 | TGTGCCAGCGCAGTCTCCCAGGCTGGGGCCAACGTCCTGACTTTC | CASAVSQAGANVLTF
NA | TRBJ2-3 | NA | TRBV14 | TGTGCCAGCAGATCGTCGCGGGCCATCGATACGCAGTATTTT | CASRSSRAIDTQYF
NA | TRBJ1-2 | TRBD1 | TRBV15 | TGTGCCACCAGCAGGGACAGGGCCTATGGCTACACCTTC | CATSRDRAYGYTF
NA | TRBJ1-3 | NA | TRBV11-2 | TGTGCCAGCAGCTTACTATCAGGGGTCCCCATATATTTT | CASSLLSGVPIYF
NA | TRBJ2-7 | TRBD2 | TRBV27 | TGTGCCAGCAGTTCCCGGGGGGGCGCGTACGAGCAGTACTTC | CASSSRGGAYEQYF
NA | TRBJ2-3 | TRBD2 | TRBV11-2 | TGTGCCAGCAGCCGACTAGCGGGGGCTAGCACAGATACGCAGTATTTT | CASSRLAGASTDTQYF
once | TRBJ2-3 | NA | TRBV6-1 | TGTGCCAGCAGTGCCAGGGGAGGAGACACAGATACGCAGTATTTT | CASSARGGDTDTQYF
few | TRBJ1-2 | NA | TRBV5-1 | TGCGCCAGCAGCTCCCGGGACTCCTTAGGCGGCTACACCTTC | CASSSRDSLGGYTF
NA | TRBJ2-2 | NA | TRBV4-3 | TGCGCCAGCCGACCCGGTACAGGCCGCACCGGGGAGCTGTTTTTT | CASRPGTGRTGELFF
NA | TRBJ1-4 | NA | TRBV29-1 | TGCAGCGTCGAGGGGGTTACAACTAATGAAAAACTGTTTTTT | CSVEGVTTNEKLFF
NA | TRBJ2-5 | NA | TRBV19 | TGTGCCAGTAGTATGCGGCACGGGGGAGAGACCCAGTACTTC | CASSMRHGGETQYF
NA | TRBJ2-7 | NA | TRBV30 | TGTGCCTGGAACCCGGACAGCAACTCCTACGAGCAGTACTTC | CAWNPDSNSYEQYF
NA | TRBJ1-6 | NA | TRBV18 | TGTGCCAGCTCACCAGACGGACTACATTCACCCCTCCACTTT | CASSPDGLHSPLHF
NA | TRBJ1-1 | NA | TRBV9 | TGTGCCAGCAGCGTAGACAGATACACTGAAGCTTTCTTT | CASSVDRYTEAFF
NA | TRBJ2-2 | TRBD2 | TRBV5-4 | TGTGCCAGCAGCTCAAGCGGGGGAGGGACCGGGGAGCTGTTTTTT | CASSSSGGGTGELFF
NA | TRBJ2-4 | TRBD1 | TRBV7-8 | TGTGCCAGCAGCCAGGACAGGGGAAAAAACATTCAGTACTTC | CASSQDRGKNIQYF
NA | TRBJ2-5 | TRBD2 | TRBV28 | TGTGCCAGCAGTCTCCCCGGGGGGGCGGTGGGGACCCAGTACTTC | CASSLPGGAVGTQYF
few | TRBJ1-2 | NA | TRBV28 | TGTGCCAGCAGTTCCTTACGAACTAACTATGGCTACACCTTC | CASSSLRTNYGYTF
NA | TRBJ1-2 | NA | TRBV10-3 | TGTGCCGCCCAAGGAGACCAGGGATCGAACTATGGCTACACCTTC | CAAQGDQGSNYGYTF
NA | TRBJ1-2 | NA | TRBV4-2 | TGTGCCAGCAGCCTCGGGCGGGTGGAACATGGCTACACCTTC | CASSLGRVEHGYTF
NA | TRBJ2-3 | TRBD2 | TRBV9 | TGTGCCAGCAGCGTAGCTAAGGGGTCTAGCGGGGGTGTCACAGATACGCAGTATTTT | CASSVAKGSSGGVTDTQYF
once | TRBJ2-7 | NA | TRBV7-9 | TGTGCCAGCAGCTTAGTCGCAGGGAACGAGCAGTACTTC | CASSLVAGNEQYF
NA | TRBJ1-1 | NA | TRBV5-1 | TGCGCCAGCAGCTTGGACATAAACATGAACACTGAAGCTTTCTTT | CASSLDINMNTEAFF
NA | TRBJ1-1 | TRBD1 | TRBV6-6 | TGTGCCAGCAGTTACTTGACAGGGGGTACTGAAGCTTTCTTT | CASSYLTGGTEAFF
NA | TRBJ2-3 | NA | TRBV19 | TGTGCCAGTTCCCACTCCTCAAATACGCAGTATTTT | CASSHSSNTQYF
NA | TRBJ1-4 | TRBD1 | TRBV18 | TGTGCCAGCTCACCACTCGCACAGGGGGCGAATGAAAAACTGTTTTTT | CASSPLAQGANEKLFF
NA | TRBJ1-5 | NA | TRBV6-1 | TGTGCCAGCAGTCCCGGGATAGACGGAAATCAGCCCCAGCATTTT | CASSPGIDGNQPQHF
NA | TRBJ2-7 | TRBD2 | TRBV7-9 | TGTGCCAGCAGCTACTTAGCGGGGGGGAGGGCCGAGCAGTACTTC | CASSYLAGGRAEQYF
once | TRBJ2-1 | NA | TRBV6-1 | TGTGCCAGCGGAAAGGGACAACACAATGAGCAGTTCTTC | CASGKGQHNEQFF
NA | TRBJ2-1 | NA | TRBV18 | TGTGCCAGCTCCCCAGGACTATCCAACAATGAGCAGTTCTTC | CASSPGLSNNEQFF
NA | TRBJ2-2 | TRBD1 | TRBV7-8 | TGTGCCAGCACGAGGACAGGGGGGACAACCGGGGAGCTGTTTTTT | CASTRTGGTTGELFF
NA | TRBJ2-7 | TRBD1 | TRBV28 | TGTGCCAGCAGAACTACCGGGACAGGAAGCTCCTACGAGCAGTACTTC | CASRTTGTGSSYEQYF
NA | TRBJ2-2 | NA | TRBV7-7 | TGTGCCAGCAGCCCGGATTGGAACACCGGGGAGCTGTTTTTT | CASSPDWNTGELFF
NA | TRBJ2-5 | NA | TRBV11-2 | TGTGCCAGCAGCTTAGGTACTACTGCGGAGACCCAGTACTTC | CASSLGTTAETQYF
few | TRBJ1-2 | TRBD1 | TRBV10-3 | TGTGCCATCAGAGAGGGACAGGGACACTATGGCTACACCTTC | CAIREGQGHYGYTF
NA | TRBJ1-1 | NA | TRBV21-1 | TGTGCCAGCAGCAAAGAGGGTAAGACTGAAGCTTTCTTT | CASSKEGKTEAFF
NA | TRBJ1-5 | NA | TRBV5-1 | TGCGCCAGCAGCCCAGACGGGGGGGATCAGCCCCAGCATTTT | CASSPDGGDQPQHF
NA | TRBJ2-6 | NA | TRBV7-6 | TGTGCCAGCAGCCCGTCAGACAGCTCTGGGGCCAACGTCCTGACTTTC | CASSPSDSSGANVLTF
few | TRBJ1-2 | NA | TRBV27 | TGTGCCAGCAGTTTACGGGGGCCGCTCTATGGCTACACCTTC | CASSLRGPLYGYTF
NA | TRBJ2-3 | NA | TRBV7-2 | TGTGCCAGCAGCTTGAAAGTTCCGGTAGACAGCGGGTCCACAGATACGCAGTATTTT | CASSLKVPVDSGSTDTQYF
NA | TRBJ2-7 | NA | TRBV28 | TGTGCCAGCAGGCTGCCGGCAGGGGAGCCCTACGAGCAGTACTTC | CASRLPAGEPYEQYF
NA | TRBJ2-1 | NA | TRBV7-9 | TGTGCCAGCAGCGCAAGCGGTCCTTCCTACAATGAGCAGTTCTTC | CASSASGPSYNEQFF
once | TRBJ2-3 | NA | TRBV30 | TGTGCCTGGAGTGTCCGGGTTCAAGATACGCAGTATTTT | CAWSVRVQDTQYF
NA | TRBJ2-3 | TRBD1 | TRBV5-5 | TGTGCCAGCAGCTTGACAGGGGATAGCACAGATACGCAGTATTTT | CASSLTGDSTDTQYF